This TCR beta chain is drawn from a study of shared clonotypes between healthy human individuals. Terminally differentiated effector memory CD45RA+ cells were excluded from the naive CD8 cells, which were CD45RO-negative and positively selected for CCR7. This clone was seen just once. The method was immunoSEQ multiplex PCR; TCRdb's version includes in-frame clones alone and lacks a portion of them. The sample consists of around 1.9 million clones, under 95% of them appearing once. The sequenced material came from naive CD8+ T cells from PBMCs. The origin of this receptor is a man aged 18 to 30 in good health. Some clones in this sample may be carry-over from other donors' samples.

The CDR3 DNA reads TGTGCCATCAGTGTAGCGGGGACAGGGGCCTACGAGCAGTACTTC. Amino acid sequence: CAISVAGTGAYEQYF. V is TRBV10-3 and J is TRBJ2-7; 10 bases align to TRBD1. V lost 4 bases to trimming and J lost 2 bases; unmatched junction nucleotides: 5. Germline V gene sequence: CDR1 ENHRY, CDR2 SYGVKD. The CDR3 loop spans 15 amino acids.